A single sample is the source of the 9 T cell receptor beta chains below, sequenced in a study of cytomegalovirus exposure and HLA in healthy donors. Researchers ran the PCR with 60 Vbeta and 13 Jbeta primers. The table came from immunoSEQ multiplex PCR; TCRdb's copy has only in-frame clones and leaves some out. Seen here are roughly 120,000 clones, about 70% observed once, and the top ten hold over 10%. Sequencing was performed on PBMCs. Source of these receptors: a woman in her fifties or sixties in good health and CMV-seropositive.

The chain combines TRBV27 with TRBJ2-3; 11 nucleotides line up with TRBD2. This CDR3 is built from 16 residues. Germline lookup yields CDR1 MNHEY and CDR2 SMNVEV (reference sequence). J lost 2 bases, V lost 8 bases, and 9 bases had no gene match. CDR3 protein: CASGSGRAPFTDTQYF. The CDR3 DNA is TGTGCCAGCGGTAGCGGGAGGGCCCCGTTCACAGATACGCAGTATTTT.

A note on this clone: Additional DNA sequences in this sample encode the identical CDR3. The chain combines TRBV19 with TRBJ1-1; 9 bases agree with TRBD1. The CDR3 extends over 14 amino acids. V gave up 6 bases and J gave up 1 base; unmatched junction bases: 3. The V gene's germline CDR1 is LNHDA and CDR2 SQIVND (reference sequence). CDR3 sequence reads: CASSRGQGNTEAFF. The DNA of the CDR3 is TGTGCCAGTAGCCGGGGACAGGGGAACACTGAAGCTTTCTTT.

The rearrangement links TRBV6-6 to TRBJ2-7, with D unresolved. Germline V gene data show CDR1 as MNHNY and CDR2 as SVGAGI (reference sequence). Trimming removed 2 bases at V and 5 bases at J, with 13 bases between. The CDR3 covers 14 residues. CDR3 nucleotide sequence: TGTGCCAGCAGTTACGCGACACTGGGTGACGAGCAGTACTTC. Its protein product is CASSYATLGDEQYF.

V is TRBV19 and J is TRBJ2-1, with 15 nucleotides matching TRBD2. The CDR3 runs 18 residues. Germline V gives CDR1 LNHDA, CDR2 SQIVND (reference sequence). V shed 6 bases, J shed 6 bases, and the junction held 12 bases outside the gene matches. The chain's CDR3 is CASSRLGGTSGRTNEQFF. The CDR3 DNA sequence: TGTGCCAGTAGCCGGCTCGGCGGGACTAGCGGGAGGACCAATGAGCAGTTCTTC.

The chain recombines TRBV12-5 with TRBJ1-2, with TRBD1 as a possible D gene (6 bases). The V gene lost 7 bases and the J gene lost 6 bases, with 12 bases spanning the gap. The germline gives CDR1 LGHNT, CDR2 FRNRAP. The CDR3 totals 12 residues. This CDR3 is CASALTGDGYTF. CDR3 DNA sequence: TGTGCTAGTGCCTTGACAGGAGATGGCTACACCTTC.

The CDR3 loop reads CATRTGYQPQHF. DNA of the CDR3: TGTGCCACCCGGACAGGTTATCAGCCCCAGCATTTT. The chain combines TRBV19 with TRBJ1-5, with 7 positions matching TRBD1. Germline CDR1 LNHDA, CDR2 SQIVND (reference sequence). The CDR3 runs to 12 residues. Trimming cost V 10 bases and J 5 bases; bases outside gene matches: 5.

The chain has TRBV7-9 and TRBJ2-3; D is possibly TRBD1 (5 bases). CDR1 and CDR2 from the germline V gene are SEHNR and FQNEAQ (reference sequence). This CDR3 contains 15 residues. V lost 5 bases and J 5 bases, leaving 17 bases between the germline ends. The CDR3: CASSPWGSRGDTQYF. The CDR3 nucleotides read TGTGCCAGCAGCCCTTGGGGCAGCCGCGGAGATACGCAGTATTTT.

CDR3 DNA sequence: TGCGCCAGCAGCCAAGAGGTACGTCCAGTGAATGAGCAGTTCTTC. Translation: CASSQEVRPVNEQFF. The V call is TRBV4-3, the J call TRBJ2-1; unclear D gene. Germline V CDR1 and CDR2: LGHNA, YSLEER. CDR3 length: 15 amino acids. Trimming left V 0 bases short and J 7 bases short, with 13 bases between.

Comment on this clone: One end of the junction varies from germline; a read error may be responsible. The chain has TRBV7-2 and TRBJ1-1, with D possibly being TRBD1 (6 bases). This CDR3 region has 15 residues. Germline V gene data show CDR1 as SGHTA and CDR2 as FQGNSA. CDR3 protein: CASSPSDRQNTETFF. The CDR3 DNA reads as TGTGCCAGCAGCCCCTCGGACAGACAGAACACTGAAACTTTCTTT. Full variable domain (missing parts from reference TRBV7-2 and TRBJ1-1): GAGVSQSPSNKVTEKGKDVELRCDPISGHTALYWYRQSLGQGLEFLIYFQGNSAPDKSGLPSDRFSAERTGGSVSTLTIQRTQQEDSAVYLCASSPSDRQNTETFFGQGTRLTVV.